The 10 T cell receptor beta chains given below trace back to one sample, sequenced in a study of a mutant IDH1 vaccine in newly diagnosed glioma. The time point: week 35, safety follow-up. All doses held 300 ug of mutant IDH1 20-mer peptide, with topical imiquimod. These receptors are not linked to any known antigen. Here immunoSEQ multiplex PCR was the method, and the copy in TCRdb shows in-frame clones only, minus some. The sample holds tens of thousands of clones, approximately 83% seen once. The sample consisted of PBMCs, taken from a glioma patient whose treatment included an IDH1 peptide vaccine. The source is a woman aged 45-65 years with glioma.

This clone has a handful of counts. The rearrangement uses TRBV2 and TRBJ1-5; the D gene is possibly TRBD1 (5 bases). V was clipped by 6 bases and J by 7 bases, with 16 bases between them. This CDR3 spans 14 amino acids. The germline CDR1 and CDR2 sequences are SNHLY and FYNNEI. CDR3 amino acids: CASSDQGFYQPQHF. The CDR3 DNA reads as TGTGCCAGCAGCGATCAGGGTTTCTACCAGCCCCAGCATTTT.

V is TRBV11-2 and J is TRBJ1-2; 8 nucleotides agree with TRBD1. Germline trimming cut 4 bases from V and 8 bases from J; bases unmatched to any gene: 6. The V gene's germline CDR1 is SGHAT and CDR2 FQNNGV. The CDR3 length is 13 residues. The DNA for the CDR3 is TGTGCCAGCAGCTCCCGGACAGGGTACGGCTACACCTTC. The encoded protein is CASSSRTGYGYTF.

V is TRBV11-2 and J is TRBJ2-2; 9 positions match TRBD1. Germline lookup yields CDR1 SGHAT and CDR2 FQNNGV. Trimming took 6 bases from V and 5 from J; bases not matched to a gene: 10. The CDR3 is 16 amino acids. The DNA of the CDR3 is TGTGCCAGCAGTCTCACAGGGGGCGCTAGGACCGGGGAGCTGTTTTTT. Translating it yields CASSLTGGARTGELFF.

V and J are TRBV7-9 and TRBJ2-3; D remains unclear. CDR3 length: 14 amino acids. The germline V gene has CDR1 SEHNR and CDR2 FQNEAQ (reference sequence). With 2 bases removed from V and 5 bases from J, the gap between germline ends came to 11 bases. The CDR3 DNA is TGTGCCAGCAGCTTAACGAGTGGGGAAGATACGCAGTATTTT. It encodes CASSLTSGEDTQYF. The variable domain in full, with the rest retrieved from reference TRBV7-9 and TRBJ2-3, is DTGVSQNPRHKITKRGQNVTFRCDPISEHNRLYWYRQTLGQGPEFLTYFQNEAQLEKSRLLSDRFSAERPKGSFSTLEIQRTEQGDSAMYLCASSLTSGEDTQYFGPGTRLTVL.

V gene TRBV7-2 combines with J gene TRBJ1-1; D not resolved. This CDR3 is built from 12 residues. V lost 11 bases to trimming and J lost 8 bases, with 18 bases between them. CDR1 and CDR2 (germline): SGHTA, FQGNSA. The CDR3 spells CAEIAGAVEAFF. The CDR3 coding sequence is TGTGCCGAAATCGCAGGCGCGGTAGAAGCTTTCTTT.

The J gene is TRBJ1-1, the V gene TRBV27; the D gene is possibly TRBD1 (5 bases). With 3 bases removed from V and 1 base from J, the gap between germline ends came to 9 bases. CDR1 MNHEY and CDR2 SMNVEV come from the germline V gene (reference sequence). This CDR3 region has 14 residues. CDR3 coding DNA: TGTGCCAGCAGTTTCATCCAGGGGAACACTGAAGCTTTCTTT. Its translation is CASSFIQGNTEAFF.

This clone came up once. This rearrangement joins TRBV5-6 to TRBJ2-3, with 9 bases identical to TRBD1. Germline CDR1 reads SGHDT; CDR2 reads YYEEEE. V shed 0 bases, J shed 6 bases, and the junction held 5 bases outside the gene matches. The CDR3 runs to 15 residues. The CDR3 loop reads CASSLDRTGVDTQYF. CDR3 coding DNA: TGTGCCAGCAGCTTGGACCGGACAGGGGTCGATACGCAGTATTTT.

J is TRBJ1-4 and V is TRBV19; 8 bases map to TRBD1. Germline V gives CDR1 LNHDA, CDR2 SQIVND (reference sequence). This CDR3 is built from 16 residues. With 5 bases clipped from V and 4 bases from J, the junction kept 9 bases outside the gene matches. CDR3 sequence (DNA): TGTGCCAGTAGTCCCGGTCCCGGGACAGGTAATGAAAAACTGTTTTTT. It is translated as CASSPGPGTGNEKLFF.

This chain uses TRBV6-1 with TRBJ1-6; 7 positions match TRBD1. V shed 0 bases and J 3 bases; nucleotides not matched to a gene: 8. Germline lookup yields CDR1 MNHNS and CDR2 SASEGT. This CDR3 has 18 amino acids. CDR3 nucleotides: TGTGCCAGCAGTGAAGCCGTGGGACAGCTGATCTATAATTCACCCCTCCACTTT. Translation: CASSEAVGQLIYNSPLHF.

The chain links TRBV10-1 to TRBJ2-7; possibly TRBD2 for D (7 bases). V was shortened by 3 bases and J by 3 bases, with 12 bases between the two germline ends. Per germline, CDR1 WNHNN and CDR2 SYGVQD (reference sequence). The CDR3 runs to 14 residues. CDR3 DNA: TGCGCCAGCAGTGAAGGGGGGGCTGGCTACGAGCAGTACTTC. Its translation is CASSEGGAGYEQYF.